This record covers a single T cell receptor (beta chain). Its antigen is undetermined. The data originate from a study of memory CD4+ T cells and cytomegalovirus serostatus. General study points: Suggested: most of the CMV-linked TCR signature lies in CD4+ memory cells. CD4+ memory repertoires contained about 40% of the roughly 160 reported CMV TCRbeta sequences. Repertoires predicted CMV serostatus with median bootstrapped AUC of approximately 0.94.

This CDR3 has 21 amino acids. The V gene end was trimmed by 2 bases and the J gene end by 2 bases; junction bases not matched to a gene: 19. Germline lookup yields CDR1 SGHVT and CDR2 SQSDAQ. In the source study's methods: Out-of-frame sequences were removed, leaving 2 million to 2.5 million distinct TCRbeta sequences. Sequencing used immunoSEQ multiplex PCR; TCRdb keeps in-frame clones, though not all of them. Clone size and V and J calls were adopted from that table, with D and trimming inferred from the DNA. Of 40,000 to 55,000 clones in the sample, 74% are singletons; the top ten hold roughly 1.2%. Single viable CD3+CD4+CD8-CD45RO+ cells were sorted as the memory CD4+ T cells.

Material for sequencing was memory CD4+ T cells from blood. This TCR was sampled from an adult in good health and CMV-seropositive. The J gene is TRBJ1-5, the V gene TRBV7-4; TRBD1 agrees at 9 bases. DNA for the CDR3: TGTGCCAGCAGCTTACAAAACAGGGGGCCTCTACTCCCTTGGTGCAATCAGCCCCAGCATTTT. Its translation: CASSLQNRGPLLPWCNQPQHF. The entire variable domain, with the rest obtained from reference TRBV7-4 and TRBJ1-5, is as follows: GAGVSQSPRYKVAKRGRDVALRCDSISGHVTLYWYRQTLGQGSEVLTYSQSDAQRDKSGRPSGRFSAERPERSVSTLKIQRTEQGDSAVYLCASSLQNRGPLLPWCNQPQHFGDGTRLSIL.